A single T cell receptor beta chain is shown here with its context. This CDR3 contains 15 residues. From germline, CDR1 is SGHRS and CDR2 YFSETQ. Trimming cost V 2 bases and J 5 bases; bases outside gene matches: 5. TCRdb recomputed calls from the RT-PCR reads with MiXCR, one row per CDR3 protein. The repertoire holds some 40,000 distinct CDR3 sequences, with more than 30% as singletons. The sample comes from a study of patients and donors after allogeneic stem cell transplantation. Sequenced input: blood, either unsorted or a sorted T cell fraction (not recorded which). This chain links TRBV5-1 with TRBJ2-1; 9 nucleotides match TRBD2. The source of this sequence is a human donor who was either an allogeneic HSCT recipient or a stem cell or donor lymphocyte infusion donor (not recorded which). It is not recorded whose cells these are; they may come from a transplant donor. The CDR3 nucleotides are TGCGCCAGCAGCTTTCGACTAGCGGAAAACAATGAGCAGTTCTTC. Translation gives CASSFRLAENNEQFF.